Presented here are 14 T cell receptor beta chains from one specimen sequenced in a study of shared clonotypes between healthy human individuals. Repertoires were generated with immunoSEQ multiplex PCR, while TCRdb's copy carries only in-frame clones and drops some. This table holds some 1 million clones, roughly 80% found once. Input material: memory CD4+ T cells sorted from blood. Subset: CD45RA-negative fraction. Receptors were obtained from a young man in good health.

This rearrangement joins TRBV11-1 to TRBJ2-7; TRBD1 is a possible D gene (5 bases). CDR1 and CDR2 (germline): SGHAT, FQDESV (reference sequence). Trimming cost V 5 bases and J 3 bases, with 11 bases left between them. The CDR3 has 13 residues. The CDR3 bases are TGTGCCAGCAGCCCCAGGGATTACTACGAGCAGTACTTC. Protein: CASSPRDYYEQYF. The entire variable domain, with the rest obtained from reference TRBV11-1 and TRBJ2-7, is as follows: EAEVAQSPRYKITEKSQAVAFWCDPISGHATLYWYRQILGQGPELLVQFQDESVVDDSQLPKDRFSAERLKGVDSTLKIQPAELGDSAMYLCASSPRDYYEQYFGPGTRLTVT.

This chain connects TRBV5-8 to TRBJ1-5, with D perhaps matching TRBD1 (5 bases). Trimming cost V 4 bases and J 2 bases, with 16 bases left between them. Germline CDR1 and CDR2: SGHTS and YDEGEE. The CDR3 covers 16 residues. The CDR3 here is CASSPQGLMGNQPQHF. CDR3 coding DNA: TGTGCCAGCAGCCCCCAGGGTCTCATGGGCAATCAGCCCCAGCATTTT.

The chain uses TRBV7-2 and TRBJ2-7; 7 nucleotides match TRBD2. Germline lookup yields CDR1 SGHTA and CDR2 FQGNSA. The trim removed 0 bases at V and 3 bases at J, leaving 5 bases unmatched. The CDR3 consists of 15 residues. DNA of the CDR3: TGTGCCAGCAGCTTAGCGGGAGGGCCTCGCTACGAGCAGTACTTC. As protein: CASSLAGGPRYEQYF.

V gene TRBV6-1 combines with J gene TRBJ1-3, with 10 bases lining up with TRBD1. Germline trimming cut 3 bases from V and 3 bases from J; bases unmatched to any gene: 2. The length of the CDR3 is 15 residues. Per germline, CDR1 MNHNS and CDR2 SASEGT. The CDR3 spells CASSDRDRGGNTIYF. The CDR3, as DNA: TGTGCCAGCAGTGATCGGGACAGGGGTGGAAACACCATATATTTT.

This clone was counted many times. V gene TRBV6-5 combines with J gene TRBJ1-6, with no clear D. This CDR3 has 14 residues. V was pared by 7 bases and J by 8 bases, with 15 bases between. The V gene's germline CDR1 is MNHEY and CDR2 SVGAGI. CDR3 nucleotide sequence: TGTGCCAGCAATGTCGGTGGGGTAGATTCACCCCTCCACTTT. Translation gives CASNVGGVDSPLHF.

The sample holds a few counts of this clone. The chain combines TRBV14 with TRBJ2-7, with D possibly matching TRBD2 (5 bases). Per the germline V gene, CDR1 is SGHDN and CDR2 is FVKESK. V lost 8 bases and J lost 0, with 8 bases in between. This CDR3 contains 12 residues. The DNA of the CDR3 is TGTGCCAGCGGGAGCCTCTCCTACGAGCAGTACTTC. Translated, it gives CASGSLSYEQYF.

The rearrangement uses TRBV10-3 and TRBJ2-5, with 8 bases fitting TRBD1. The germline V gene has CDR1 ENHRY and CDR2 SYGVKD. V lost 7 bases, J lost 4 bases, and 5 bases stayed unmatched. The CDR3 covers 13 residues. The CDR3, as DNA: TGTGCCATCACCCCCGGACAGGGAGAGACCCAGTACTTC. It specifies CAITPGQGETQYF.

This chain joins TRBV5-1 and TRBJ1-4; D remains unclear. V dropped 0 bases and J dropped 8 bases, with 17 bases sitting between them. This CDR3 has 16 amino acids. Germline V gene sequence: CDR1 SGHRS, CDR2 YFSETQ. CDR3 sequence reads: CASSLAGVSSVEKLFF. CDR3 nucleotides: TGCGCCAGCAGCTTGGCCGGCGTTTCGTCTGTCGAAAAACTGTTTTTT.

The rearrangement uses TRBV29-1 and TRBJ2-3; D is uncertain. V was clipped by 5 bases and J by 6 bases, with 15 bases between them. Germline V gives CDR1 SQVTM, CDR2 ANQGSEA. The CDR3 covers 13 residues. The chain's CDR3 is CSVRGSSVDTQYF. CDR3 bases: TGCAGCGTTCGAGGCAGTTCGGTGGATACGCAGTATTTT.

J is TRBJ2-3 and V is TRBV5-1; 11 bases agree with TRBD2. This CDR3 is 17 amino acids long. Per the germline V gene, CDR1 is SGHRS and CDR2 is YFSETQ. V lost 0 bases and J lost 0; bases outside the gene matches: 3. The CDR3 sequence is CASSLGLAGSSTDTQYF. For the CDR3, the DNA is TGCGCCAGCAGCTTGGGACTAGCGGGAAGTAGCACAGATACGCAGTATTTT. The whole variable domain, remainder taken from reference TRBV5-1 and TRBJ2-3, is KAGVTQTPRYLIKTRGQQVTLSCSPISGHRSVSWYQQTPGQGLQFLFEYFSETQRNKGNFPGRFSGRQFSNSRSEMNVSTLELGDSALYLCASSLGLAGSSTDTQYFGPGTRLTVL.

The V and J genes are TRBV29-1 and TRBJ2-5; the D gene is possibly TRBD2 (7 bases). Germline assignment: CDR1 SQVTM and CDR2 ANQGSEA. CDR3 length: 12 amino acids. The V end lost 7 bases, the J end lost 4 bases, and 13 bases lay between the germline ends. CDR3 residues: CSGGGSTETQYF. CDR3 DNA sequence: TGCAGCGGGGGGGGCTCTACAGAGACCCAGTACTTC.

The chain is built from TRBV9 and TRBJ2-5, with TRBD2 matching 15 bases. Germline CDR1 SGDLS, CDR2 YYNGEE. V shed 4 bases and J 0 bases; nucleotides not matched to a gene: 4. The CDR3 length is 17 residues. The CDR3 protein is CASSKGLAGGNQETQYF. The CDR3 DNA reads TGTGCCAGCAGCAAGGGACTAGCGGGGGGTAACCAAGAGACCCAGTACTTC.

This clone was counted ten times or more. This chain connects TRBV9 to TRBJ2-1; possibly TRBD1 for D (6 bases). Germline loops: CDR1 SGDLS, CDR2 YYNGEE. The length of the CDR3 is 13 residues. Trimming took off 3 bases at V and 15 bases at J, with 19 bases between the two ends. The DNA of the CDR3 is TGTGCCAGCAGCGCCCGCTTTCAGGGGAGTCTGTTCTTC. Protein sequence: CASSARFQGSLFF.

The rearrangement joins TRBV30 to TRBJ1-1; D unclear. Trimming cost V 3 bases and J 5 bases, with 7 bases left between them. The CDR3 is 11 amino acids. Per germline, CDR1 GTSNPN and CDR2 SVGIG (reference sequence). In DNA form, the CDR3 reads TGTGCCTGGAGCAGGACTACTGAAGCTTTCTTT. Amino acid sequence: CAWSRTTEAFF.